This TCR beta chain comes out of a study of blood T cell repertoires in COVID-19. As to this clone: One end of the junction fails to match germline, which may point to a read error.

In the study's own analysis: Estimates of nucleated cell counts were drawn from the amplification of reference gene primers. Sequencing used immunoSEQ multiplex PCR; TCRdb keeps in-frame clones, though not all of them. V and J calls and clone size follow that table, whereas D and trimming were derived from the DNA. Among about 130,000 clones, about 78% were seen once, and the ten largest hold approximately 11%. CDR1 and CDR2 from the germline V gene are SSHAT and FNYEAQ (reference sequence). The CDR3 totals 14 residues. The clonotype comes from a man in his sixties who had recovered from COVID-19. Sequencing used peripheral blood. The genes are TRBV7-7 and TRBJ2-2; TRBD2 is a possible D gene (5 bases). The CDR3 nucleotides read TGTGCTAGCAGCCCGGGGTCCAACACCGGGGAGCTGTTTTTT. Its protein is CASSPGSNTGELFF.